The entry below describes one T cell receptor beta chain. What it recognizes is unknown. The CDR3 contains 13 residues. Looked up from germline, CDR1 is SNHLY and CDR2 is FYNNEI. V lost 8 bases and J 0 bases, leaving 11 bases between the germline ends. The sample belongs to a study of OX40 agonist ivuxolimab in advanced cancers. At the level of the study: The dose-escalation group included hepatocellular carcinoma, melanoma, renal cell carcinoma and head and neck cancer.

Measured with immunoSEQ multiplex PCR; TCRdb has only the in-frame clones, and not every one. The sample has 70,000 to 95,000 clones; roughly 94% are singletons. Findings and limits, study-wide: Average numbers of expanded clones were greater in CD8+ T cells than in CD4+. By week 6 at 0.1 to 3.0 mg/kg, blood CD4+ and CD8+ T cells had expanded clonally.

This clonotype was sampled from an adult with an advanced solid tumor such as melanoma, head and neck, liver or kidney cancer. Sequencing used CD4+ or CD8+ T cells sorted from blood, obtained in a trial of the OX40 agonist ivuxolimab. The chain carries TRBV2 and TRBJ2-7; D is possibly TRBD2 (5 bases). CDR3 amino acids: CASEGLSSYEQYF. In DNA form, the CDR3 reads TGTGCCAGCGAGGGATTAAGCTCCTACGAGCAGTACTTC.